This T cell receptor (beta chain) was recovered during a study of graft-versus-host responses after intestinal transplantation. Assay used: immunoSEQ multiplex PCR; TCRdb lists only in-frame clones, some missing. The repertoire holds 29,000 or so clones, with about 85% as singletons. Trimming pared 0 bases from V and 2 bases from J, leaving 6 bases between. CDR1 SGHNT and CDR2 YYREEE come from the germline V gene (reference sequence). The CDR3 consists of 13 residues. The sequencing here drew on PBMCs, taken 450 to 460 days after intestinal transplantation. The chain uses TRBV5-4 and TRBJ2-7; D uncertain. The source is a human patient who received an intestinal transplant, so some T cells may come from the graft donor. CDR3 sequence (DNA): TGTGCCAGCAGCTTGGATGGGCCCTACGAGCAGTACTTC. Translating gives CASSLDGPYEQYF.